This TCR beta chain stems from a study of early T cells in non-severe SARS-CoV-2 infection. In the study overall: Unsorted whole blood bulk RNA was sequenced, with unpaired chains.

Study results and limitations: Using VDJdb, the matching emphasized anti-spike CD8 responses while missing private and CD4 specificities.

This clonotype was observed a handful of times. What it binds is unknown. Trimming pared 3 bases from V and 1 base from J, leaving 13 bases between. Germline V gene lookup returns CDR1 LGHDT and CDR2 YNNKEL (reference sequence). This CDR3 is 15 amino acids long. In the library, individual cDNA molecules carried attached unique molecular identifiers. TCRdb recomputed calls from the 5' RACE reads with MiXCR, one row per CDR3 protein. This table has roughly 86,000 distinct CDR3 sequences, about 14% appearing once. The chain couples TRBV3-1 to TRBJ2-7; tentative D call: TRBD2 (5 bases). The specimen sequenced was whole blood. This sequence was found in an adult who was a healthcare worker with PCR-confirmed SARS-CoV-2 infection or an uninfected control (not recorded which). The CDR3 DNA reads TGTGCCAGCAGCCACGGGCTAGCTGGTTCCTACGAGCAGTACGTC. As protein: CASSHGLAGSYEQYV.